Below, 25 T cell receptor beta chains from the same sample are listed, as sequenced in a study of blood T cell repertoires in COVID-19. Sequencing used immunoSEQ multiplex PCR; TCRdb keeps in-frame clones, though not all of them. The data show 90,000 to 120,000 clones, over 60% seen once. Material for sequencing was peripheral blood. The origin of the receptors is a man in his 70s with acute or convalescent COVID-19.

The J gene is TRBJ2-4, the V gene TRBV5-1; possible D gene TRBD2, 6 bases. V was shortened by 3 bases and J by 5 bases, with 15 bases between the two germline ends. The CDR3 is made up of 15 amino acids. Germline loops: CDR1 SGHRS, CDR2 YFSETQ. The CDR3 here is CASSSRDGGENIQYF. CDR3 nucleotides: TGCGCCAGCAGCTCCCGGGACGGCGGGGAAAACATTCAGTACTTC.

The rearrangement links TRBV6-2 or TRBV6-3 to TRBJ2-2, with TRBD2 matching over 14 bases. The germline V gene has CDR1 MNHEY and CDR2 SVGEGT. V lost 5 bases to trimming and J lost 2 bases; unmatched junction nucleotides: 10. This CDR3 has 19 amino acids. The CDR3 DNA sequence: TGTGCCAGCAGTCCCGGGACTAGCGGGGGCCTAACAAACACCGGGGAGCTGTTTTTT. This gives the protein CASSPGTSGGLTNTGELFF.

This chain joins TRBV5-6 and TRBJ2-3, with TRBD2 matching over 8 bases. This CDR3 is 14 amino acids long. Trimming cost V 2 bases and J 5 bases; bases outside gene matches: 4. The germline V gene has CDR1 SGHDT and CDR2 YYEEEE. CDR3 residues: CASSFSGVVDTQYF. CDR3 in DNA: TGTGCCAGCAGCTTTAGCGGGGTCGTAGATACGCAGTATTTT.

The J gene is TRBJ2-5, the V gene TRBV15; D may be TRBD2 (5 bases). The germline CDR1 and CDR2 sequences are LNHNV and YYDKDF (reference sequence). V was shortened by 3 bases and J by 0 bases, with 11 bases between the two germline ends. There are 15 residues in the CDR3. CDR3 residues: CATSSFGEYQETQYF. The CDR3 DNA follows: TGTGCCACCAGCAGTTTTGGGGAGTACCAAGAGACCCAGTACTTC.

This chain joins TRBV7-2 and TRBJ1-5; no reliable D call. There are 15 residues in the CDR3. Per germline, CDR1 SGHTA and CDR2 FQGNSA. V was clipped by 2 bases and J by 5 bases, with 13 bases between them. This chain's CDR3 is CASSLWAQRDQPQHF. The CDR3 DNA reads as TGTGCCAGCAGCTTATGGGCACAGAGGGATCAGCCCCAGCATTTT.

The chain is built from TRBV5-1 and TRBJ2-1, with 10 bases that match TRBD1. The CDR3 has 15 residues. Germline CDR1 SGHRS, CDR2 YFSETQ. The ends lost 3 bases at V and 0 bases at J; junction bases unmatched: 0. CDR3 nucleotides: TGCGCCAGCAGCTGGACAGGGGGCTCCTACAATGAGCAGTTCTTC. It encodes CASSWTGGSYNEQFF.

The chain's CDR3 is CASSQGTGSNSPLHF. CDR3 DNA: TGTGCCAGCAGCCAAGGGACAGGGAGTAATTCACCCCTCCACTTT. The genes are TRBV3-1 (or the pseudogene TRBV3-2) and TRBJ1-6; 8 nucleotides agree with TRBD1. The CDR3 covers 15 residues. The trim removed 1 base at V and 6 bases at J, leaving 2 bases unmatched. The germline V gene has CDR1 LGHDT and CDR2 YNNKEL (reference sequence).

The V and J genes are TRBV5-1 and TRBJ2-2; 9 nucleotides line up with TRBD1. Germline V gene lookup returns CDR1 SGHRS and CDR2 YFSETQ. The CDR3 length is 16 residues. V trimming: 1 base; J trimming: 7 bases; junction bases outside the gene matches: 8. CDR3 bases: TGCGCCAGCAGCTTGACTAAGACAGGGGGGAACGGGGAGCTGTTTTTT. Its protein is CASSLTKTGGNGELFF.

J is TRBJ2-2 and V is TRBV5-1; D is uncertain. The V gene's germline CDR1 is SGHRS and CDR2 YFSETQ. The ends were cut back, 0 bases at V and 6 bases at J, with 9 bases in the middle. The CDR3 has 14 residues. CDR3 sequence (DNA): TGCGCCAGCAGCTTGGACAGTTTACCCGGGGAGCTGTTTTTT. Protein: CASSLDSLPGELFF.

As DNA, the CDR3 is TGTGCCAGCAGTGACTCCCGGACAGGGGACATCAACTATGGCTACACCTTC. This encodes CASSDSRTGDINYGYTF. The chain carries TRBV6-4 and TRBJ1-2; 9 bases line up with TRBD1. The CDR3 contains 17 residues. Per germline, CDR1 MRHNA and CDR2 SNTAGT. The V gene end was trimmed by 0 bases and the J gene end by 2 bases; junction bases not matched to a gene: 7.

The CDR3 region has the DNA TGCGCCAGCAGCACCGGACAGGGGCGACAAGAGACCCAGTACTTC. As protein: CASSTGQGRQETQYF. The chain joins TRBV5-1 to TRBJ2-5, with 9 bases fitting TRBD1. The CDR3 extends over 15 amino acids. The V and J ends lost 4 bases and 2 bases, in that order; junction bases with no gene match: 6. Germline V lookup: CDR1 SGHRS, CDR2 YFSETQ.

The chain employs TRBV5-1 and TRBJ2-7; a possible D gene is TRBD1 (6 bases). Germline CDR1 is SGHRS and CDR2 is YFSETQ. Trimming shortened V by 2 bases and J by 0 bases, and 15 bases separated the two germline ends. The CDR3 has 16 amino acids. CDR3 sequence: CASSFNAGASSYEQYF. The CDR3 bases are TGCGCCAGCAGCTTTAATGCAGGGGCGAGCTCCTACGAGCAGTACTTC.

The CDR3 DNA reads TGTGCCAGCAGCTTAACAGGGGCCGACACCGGGGAGCTGTTTTTT. Protein: CASSLTGADTGELFF. The chain combines TRBV7-9 with TRBJ2-2; 7 bases align to TRBD1. V lost 2 bases and J lost 3; bases outside the gene matches: 3. CDR1 is SEHNR, CDR2 FQNEAQ, per germline (reference sequence). This CDR3 comprises 15 residues.

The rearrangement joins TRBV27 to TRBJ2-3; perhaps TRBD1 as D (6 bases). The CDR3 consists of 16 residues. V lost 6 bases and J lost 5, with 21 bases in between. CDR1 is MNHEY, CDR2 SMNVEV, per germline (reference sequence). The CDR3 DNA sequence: TGTGCCAGCAGCCTAAAACAGGGTAGCCCTCGAGATACGCAGTATTTT. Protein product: CASSLKQGSPRDTQYF.

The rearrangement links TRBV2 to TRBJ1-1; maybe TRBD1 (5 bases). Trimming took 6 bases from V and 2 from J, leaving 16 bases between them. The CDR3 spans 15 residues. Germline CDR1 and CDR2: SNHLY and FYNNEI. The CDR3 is CASSGGLRFNTEAFF. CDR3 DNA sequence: TGTGCCAGCAGCGGGGGACTTCGATTCAACACTGAAGCTTTCTTT.

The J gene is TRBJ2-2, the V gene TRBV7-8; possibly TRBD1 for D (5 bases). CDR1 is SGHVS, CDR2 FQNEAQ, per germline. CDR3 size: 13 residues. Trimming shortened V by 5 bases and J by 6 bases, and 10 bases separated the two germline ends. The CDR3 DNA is TGTGCCAGCAGCGTAGACAGCCCCGGGGAGCTGTTTTTT. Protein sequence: CASSVDSPGELFF.

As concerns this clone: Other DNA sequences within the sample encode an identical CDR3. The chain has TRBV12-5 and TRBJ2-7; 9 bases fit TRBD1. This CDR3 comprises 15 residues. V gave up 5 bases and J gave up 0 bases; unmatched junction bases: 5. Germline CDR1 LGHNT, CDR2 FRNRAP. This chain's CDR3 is CASGPGQGSSYEQYF. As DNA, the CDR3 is TGTGCTAGTGGTCCTGGACAGGGGAGCTCCTACGAGCAGTACTTC.

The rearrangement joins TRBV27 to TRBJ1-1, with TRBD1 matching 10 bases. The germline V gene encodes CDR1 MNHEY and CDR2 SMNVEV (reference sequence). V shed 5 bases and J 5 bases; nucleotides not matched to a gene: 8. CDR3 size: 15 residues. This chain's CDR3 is CASSPRQGAWTEAFF. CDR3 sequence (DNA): TGTGCCAGCAGTCCCCGACAGGGGGCCTGGACTGAAGCTTTCTTT.

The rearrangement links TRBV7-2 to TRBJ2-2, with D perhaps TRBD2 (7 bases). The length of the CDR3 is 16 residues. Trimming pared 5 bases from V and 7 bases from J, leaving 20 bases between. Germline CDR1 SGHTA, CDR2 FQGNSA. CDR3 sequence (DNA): TGTGCCAGCAGCCTTGGGGGCGGGGGATTTTACGGGGAGCTGTTTTTT. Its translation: CASSLGGGGFYGELFF.

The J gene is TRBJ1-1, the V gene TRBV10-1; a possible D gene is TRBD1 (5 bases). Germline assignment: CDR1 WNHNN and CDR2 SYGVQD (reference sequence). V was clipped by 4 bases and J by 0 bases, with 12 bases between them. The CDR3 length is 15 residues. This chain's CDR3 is CASSVEGSLNTEAFF. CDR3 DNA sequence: TGCGCCAGCAGTGTGGAGGGGTCCTTGAACACTGAAGCTTTCTTT.

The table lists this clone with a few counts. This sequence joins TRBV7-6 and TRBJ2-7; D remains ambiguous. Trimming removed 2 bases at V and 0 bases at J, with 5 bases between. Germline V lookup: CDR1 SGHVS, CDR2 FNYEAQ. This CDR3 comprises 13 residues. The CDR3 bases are TGTGCCAGCAGCTTATCCTCCTCCTACGAGCAGTACTTC. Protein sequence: CASSLSSSYEQYF.

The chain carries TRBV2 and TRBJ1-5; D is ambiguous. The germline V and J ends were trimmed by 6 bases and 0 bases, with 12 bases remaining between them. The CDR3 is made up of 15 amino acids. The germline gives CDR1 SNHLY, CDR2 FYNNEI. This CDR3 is CASSQPGHSNQPQHF. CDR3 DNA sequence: TGTGCCAGCAGCCAACCGGGTCATAGCAATCAGCCCCAGCATTTT.

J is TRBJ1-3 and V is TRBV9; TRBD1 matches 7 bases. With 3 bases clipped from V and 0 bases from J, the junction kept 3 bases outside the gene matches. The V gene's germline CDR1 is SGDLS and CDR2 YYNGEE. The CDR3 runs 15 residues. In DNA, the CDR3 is TGTGCCAGCAGCGAATACAGGGGCTCTGGAAACACCATATATTTT. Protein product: CASSEYRGSGNTIYF.

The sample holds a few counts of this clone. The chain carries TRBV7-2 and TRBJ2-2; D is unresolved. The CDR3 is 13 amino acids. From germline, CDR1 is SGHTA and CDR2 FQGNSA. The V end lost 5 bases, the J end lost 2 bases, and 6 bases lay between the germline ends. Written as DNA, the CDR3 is TGTGCCAGCAGCCCGAGAAACACCGGGGAGCTGTTTTTT. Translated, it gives CASSPRNTGELFF.

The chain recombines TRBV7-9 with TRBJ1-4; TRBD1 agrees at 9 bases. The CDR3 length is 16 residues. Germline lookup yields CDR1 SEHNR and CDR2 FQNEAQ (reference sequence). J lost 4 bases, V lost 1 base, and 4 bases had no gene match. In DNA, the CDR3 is TGTGCCAGCAGCTTAGGCCCGGGACAGGGTAATGAAAAACTGTTTTTT. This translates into CASSLGPGQGNEKLFF.